The TCR beta chain under discussion was sequenced for a study of cytomegalovirus exposure and HLA in healthy donors. Whole-study results and caveats: Sequencing probably produced one cluster of sequence variants that were highly shared. Most of the TCR beta V segments (in an earlier analysis) were productive either about 87% or about 30% of the time.

The donors gave bone marrow, and they were healthy. Per the germline V gene, CDR1 is SNHLY and CDR2 is FYNNEI. Trimming removed 4 bases at V and 10 bases at J, with 20 bases between. CDR3 length: 16 residues. This clone was detected a few times. Its matching antigen is unknown. The PCR contained 60 Vbeta and 13 Jbeta primers. The method was immunoSEQ multiplex PCR; TCRdb's version includes in-frame clones alone and lacks a portion of them. In the table there are about 120,000 clones, 15% to 20% of which are singletons. The receptor comes from a female donor in good health and CMV-seropositive. The sample consisted of PBMCs. This chain uses TRBV2 with TRBJ1-6; D might be TRBD1 (5 bases). This CDR3 reads CASSGAGARVGSPLHF. The CDR3 DNA follows: TGTGCCAGCAGTGGTGCTGGGGCTAGAGTGGGATCACCCCTCCACTTT. The full variable domain, rest sourced from reference TRBV2 and TRBJ1-6, is EPEVTQTPSHQVTQMGQEVILRCVPISNHLYFYWYRQILGQKVEFLVSFYNNEISEKSEIFDDQFSVERPDGSNFTLKIRSTKLEDSAMYFCASSGAGARVGSPLHFGNGTRLTVT.